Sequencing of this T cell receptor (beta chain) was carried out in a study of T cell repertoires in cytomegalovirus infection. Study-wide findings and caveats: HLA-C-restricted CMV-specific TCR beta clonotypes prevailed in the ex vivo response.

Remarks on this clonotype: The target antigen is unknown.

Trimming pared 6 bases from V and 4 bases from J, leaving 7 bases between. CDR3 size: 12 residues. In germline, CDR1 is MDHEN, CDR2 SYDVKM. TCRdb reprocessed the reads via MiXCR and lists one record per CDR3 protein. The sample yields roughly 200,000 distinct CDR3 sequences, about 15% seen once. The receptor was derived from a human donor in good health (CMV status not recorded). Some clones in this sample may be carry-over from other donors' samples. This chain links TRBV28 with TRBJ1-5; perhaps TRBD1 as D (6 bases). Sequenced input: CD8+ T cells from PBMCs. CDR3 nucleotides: TGTGCCAGCAGGAGGGGGAATCAGCCCCAGCATTTT. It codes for CASRRGNQPQHF.